This T cell receptor beta chain comes out of a study of T cells after yellow fever vaccination. TCRdb itself ran the 5' RACE reads through MiXCR, one entry per CDR3 protein. The top ten clones hold under 40% of a sample with 120,000 or so distinct CDR3 sequences, over 8% of them seen once. This clonotype was observed a few times. V was clipped by 4 bases and J by 7 bases; unmatched bases: 8. CDR3 size: 14 residues. Germline CDR1 SGHRS, CDR2 YFSETQ. This receptor was taken from a man aged 18 to 30 who received the YFV17D yellow fever vaccine. The V and J genes are TRBV5-1 and TRBJ1-2; 9 positions match TRBD1. The material sequenced was CD8+ T cells sorted from PBMCs, taken on the day of the yellow fever booster vaccination. CDR3 amino acids: CASSEGQGDRGYTF. In DNA form, the CDR3 reads TGCGCCAGCAGCGAGGGACAGGGTGACCGTGGCTACACCTTC. Full variable domain (outside the CDR3, taken from reference TRBV5-1 and TRBJ1-2): KAGVTQTPRYLIKTRGQQVTLSCSPISGHRSVSWYQQTPGQGLQFLFEYFSETQRNKGNFPGRFSGRQFSNSRSEMNVSTLELGDSALYLCASSEGQGDRGYTFGSGTRLTVV.